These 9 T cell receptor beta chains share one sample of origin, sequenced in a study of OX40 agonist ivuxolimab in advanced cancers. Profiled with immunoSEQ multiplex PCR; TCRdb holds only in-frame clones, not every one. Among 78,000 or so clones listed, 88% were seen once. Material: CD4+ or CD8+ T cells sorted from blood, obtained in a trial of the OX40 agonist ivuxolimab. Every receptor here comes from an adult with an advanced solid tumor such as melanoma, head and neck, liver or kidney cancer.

CDR3 DNA: TGTGCCAGCAGTTTTCCCAGGACCGGGTTCAGAGAGACCCAGTACTTC. Amino acids: CASSFPRTGFRETQYF. The V and J genes are TRBV5-8 and TRBJ2-5; no reliable D call. CDR1 is SGHTS, CDR2 YDEGEE, per germline. The V and J ends lost 5 bases and 4 bases respectively, with 21 bases between them. The CDR3 totals 16 residues.

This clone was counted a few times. This CDR3 is CASSSPVGAEAFF. Written as DNA, the CDR3 is TGTGCCAGCAGTTCCCCCGTGGGGGCTGAAGCTTTCTTT. This rearrangement joins TRBV6-5 to TRBJ1-1; tentative D call: TRBD1 (5 bases). The germline V gene has CDR1 MNHEY and CDR2 SVGAGI. This CDR3 has 13 residues. V shed 4 bases and J shed 6 bases, with 12 bases lying between them.

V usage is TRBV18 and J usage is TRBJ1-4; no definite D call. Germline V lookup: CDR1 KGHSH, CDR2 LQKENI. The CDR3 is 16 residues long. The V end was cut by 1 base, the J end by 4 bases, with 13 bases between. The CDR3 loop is CASSPQVGSINEKLFF. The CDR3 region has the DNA TGTGCCAGCTCACCACAGGTGGGGTCGATTAATGAAAAACTGTTTTTT.

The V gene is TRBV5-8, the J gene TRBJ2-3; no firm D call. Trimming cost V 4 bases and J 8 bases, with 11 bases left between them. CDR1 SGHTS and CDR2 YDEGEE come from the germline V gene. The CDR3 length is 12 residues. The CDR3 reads CASSPVGGTQYF. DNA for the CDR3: TGTGCCAGCAGCCCCGTGGGTGGTACGCAGTATTTT.

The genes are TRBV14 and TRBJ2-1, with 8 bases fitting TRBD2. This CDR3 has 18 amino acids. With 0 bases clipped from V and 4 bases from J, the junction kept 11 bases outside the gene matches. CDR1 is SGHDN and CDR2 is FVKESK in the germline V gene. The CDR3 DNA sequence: TGTGCCAGCAGCCAAGATTTCTACACTAGCGGTTCGTACAATGAGCAGTTCTTC. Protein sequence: CASSQDFYTSGSYNEQFF.

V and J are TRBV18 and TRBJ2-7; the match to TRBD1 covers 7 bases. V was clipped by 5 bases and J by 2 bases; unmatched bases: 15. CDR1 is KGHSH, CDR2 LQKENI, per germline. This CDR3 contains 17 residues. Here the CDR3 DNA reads TGTGCCAGCTCAGAACGCCGGGACAGCGAATACCCCTACGAGCAGTACTTC. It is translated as CASSERRDSEYPYEQYF.

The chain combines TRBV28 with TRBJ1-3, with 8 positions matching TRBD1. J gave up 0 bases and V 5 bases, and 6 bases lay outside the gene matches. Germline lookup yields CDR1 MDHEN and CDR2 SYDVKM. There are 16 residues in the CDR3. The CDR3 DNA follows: TGTGCCAGCAGTACAGGGGGATACTACTCTGGAAACACCATATATTTT. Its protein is CASSTGGYYSGNTIYF.

CDR3 region: CASRGGVGSETQYF. The CDR3 region has the DNA TGCGCCAGCAGAGGGGGAGTAGGTAGTGAGACCCAGTACTTC. The genes are TRBV5-1 and TRBJ2-5, with D maybe TRBD1 (6 bases). CDR3 size: 14 residues. Deletions cut 5 bases from V and 5 bases from J, with 16 bases between. CDR1 is SGHRS and CDR2 is YFSETQ in the germline V gene.

CDR3 amino acids: CASSPTGTGDTDTQYF. In DNA, the CDR3 is TGTGCCAGCAGCCCAACCGGGACAGGCGACACAGATACGCAGTATTTT. The genes are TRBV28 and TRBJ2-3; the match to TRBD1 covers 8 bases. V gave up 6 bases and J gave up 2 bases; unmatched junction bases: 10. CDR3 length: 16 amino acids. Per germline, CDR1 MDHEN and CDR2 SYDVKM.